This T cell receptor (beta chain) was captured in a study of blood T cell repertoires in COVID-19. The wider study: The United States, Italy and Spain provided the acute and convalescent COVID-19 samples. T cells, B-cell-depleted T cells, or PBMCs provided the cDNA or gDNA that served as material.

The CDR3 totals 15 residues. Germline CDR1 SGHKS, CDR2 YYEKEE (reference sequence). The junction had 2 bases not matched to a gene; V was cut back by 1 base and J by 1 base. In the source study's methods: By means of reference gene primer amplification, nucleated cell counts were estimated. Produced via immunoSEQ multiplex PCR; TCRdb's table is partial and in-frame only. The V and J calls and clone size are taken from that table; D and trimming were inferred from the DNA. The sample contains some 160,000 clones, 70% to 90% of which appear only once. The sample taken for sequencing was peripheral blood. J is TRBJ2-7 and V is TRBV5-5, with 10 bases lining up with TRBD2. The sequence derives from a man in his sixties with acute or convalescent COVID-19. CDR3 sequence reads: CASSLTSGASYEQYF. Written as DNA, the CDR3 is TGTGCCAGCAGCTTGACTAGCGGGGCGTCCTACGAGCAGTACTTC.